These T cell receptor beta chains were read from a single sample in a study of TIL therapy for anti-PD-1-resistant metastatic lung cancer. The protocol was immunoSEQ multiplex PCR, while the TCRdb copy is restricted to in-frame clones and leaves out a portion. This sample has around 59,000 clones, with around 69% found just once. The sample in question was blood, obtained at baseline. Source of these receptors: a person between 30 and 80 years old with non-small cell lung cancer. The conserved cysteine and the conserved F or W are not part of the CDR3 here. Each record gives: D gene, CDR3 length, V gene, CDR3 protein. The D gene is left open where the match is weak.

>TRBD1|16|TRBV5-1
ASSPGDPNRGRSQPQH
>.|12|TRBV6-1
ASTQIVSGYGYT
>.|13|TRBV4-1
ASSQDWGYDQPQH
>.|13|TRBV7-9
ASSARTAYNSPLH
>.|12|TRBV19
ASSIGQGYTEAF
>.|13|TRBV5-4
ASSLEPGQNSPLH
>.|13|TRBV4-1
ASSRDRSSNYGYT
>.|13|TRBV27
ASSSYGATNEKLF
>.|10|TRBV25-1
ASKGSTDTQY
>.|11|TRBV14
ASSSSFRDEQF
>.|10|TRBV28
ASSLRLYGYT
>.|12|TRBV7-9
ASSVGLDKNIQY
>.|9|TRBV6-6
ASSYLEKLF
>.|15|TRBV5-6
ASSILRIETSTDTQY
>.|12|TRBV19
ASIRTVGTGELF
>TRBD1|11|TRBV29-1
SVGQGIGETQY
>TRBD2|16|TRBV5-1
ASSLEASSGGAGETQY
>.|13|TRBV6-5
ASSYSPTALYEQY
>.|11|TRBV28
ASNTAGTDTQY
>.|10|TRBV7-6
ASSFGSETQY
>TRBD1|14|TRBV12-5
ASGLGGTGGGETQY
>.|11|TRBV19
ASSIQGNYGYT
>TRBD1|12|TRBV7-3
ASSPTGEGYGYT
>.|13|TRBV7-8
ASSLRDEPTGELF
>.|9|TRBV20-1
SAGMNTEAF
>.|13|TRBV6-6
ASSYSGTGNTEAF
>.|12|TRBV7-9
ASSQGGANTEAF
>.|12|TRBV7-9
ASRPRGDRTEAF
>.|13|TRBV5-1
ASSLAVSAAYEQY
>TRBD2|16|TRBV14
ASSQDRGGSGYQETQY
>TRBD1|13|TRBV5-6
ASSGRTGRSTEAF
>.|11|TRBV19
ASSEQRGTEAF
>.|10|TRBV5-1
ASGEPLGGYT
>.|14|TRBV11-2
ASSPLRGRSYNEQF
>.|13|TRBV29-1
SVDPPRAQGDEQF
>TRBD1|14|TRBV5-6
ASSPGGGQYLGKLF
>.|9|TRBV11-2
ASSLGETQY
>.|13|TRBV6-1
ASSEWASSYNEQF
>TRBD1|13|TRBV5-8
ASSLGQGRSQPQH
>.|12|TRBV5-5
ASSPVGESYEQY
>.|13|TRBV7-2
ASRELPEGYNEQF
>TRBD2|13|TRBV4-2
ASSQGTSGAGEQF
>.|13|TRBV6-5
ASSYGGISTDTQY
>TRBD1|15|TRBV7-6
ASSLAGGTGKGYGYT
>.|12|TRBV7-2
ASSVTGYGGGYT
>.|12|TRBV5-1
ASSSTLTGGELF